This TCR beta chain came from a study of shared clonotypes between healthy human individuals. Participating donors were healthy, HIV-negative adults free of recent acute infections or vaccinations. Splitting the CD4+ cells yielded a CD45RA+ naive subset and a CD45RA-negative memory subset. The authors loaded approximately 220 ng DNA, 27,000 or so T cell genomes, into sorted-subset replicate PCRs. Here immunoSEQ multiplex PCR was the method, and the copy in TCRdb shows in-frame clones only, minus some. The sample consists of approximately 1,500,000 clones, around 98% of them appearing once. V shed 4 bases, J shed 4 bases, and the junction held 7 bases outside the gene matches. There are 16 residues in the CDR3. CDR1 SEHNR and CDR2 FQNEAQ come from the germline V gene (reference sequence).

The rearrangement links TRBV7-9 to TRBJ1-4; 9 bases fit TRBD1. Sequencing used naive CD4+ T cells sorted from blood. Subset specified: CD45RA+ positively selected. This clonotype was sampled from a man under 40 in good health. CDR3 in amino acids: CASSSHPGQGNEKLFF. The CDR3 nucleotides are TGTGCCAGCAGCTCACACCCGGGACAGGGTAATGAAAAACTGTTTTTT.